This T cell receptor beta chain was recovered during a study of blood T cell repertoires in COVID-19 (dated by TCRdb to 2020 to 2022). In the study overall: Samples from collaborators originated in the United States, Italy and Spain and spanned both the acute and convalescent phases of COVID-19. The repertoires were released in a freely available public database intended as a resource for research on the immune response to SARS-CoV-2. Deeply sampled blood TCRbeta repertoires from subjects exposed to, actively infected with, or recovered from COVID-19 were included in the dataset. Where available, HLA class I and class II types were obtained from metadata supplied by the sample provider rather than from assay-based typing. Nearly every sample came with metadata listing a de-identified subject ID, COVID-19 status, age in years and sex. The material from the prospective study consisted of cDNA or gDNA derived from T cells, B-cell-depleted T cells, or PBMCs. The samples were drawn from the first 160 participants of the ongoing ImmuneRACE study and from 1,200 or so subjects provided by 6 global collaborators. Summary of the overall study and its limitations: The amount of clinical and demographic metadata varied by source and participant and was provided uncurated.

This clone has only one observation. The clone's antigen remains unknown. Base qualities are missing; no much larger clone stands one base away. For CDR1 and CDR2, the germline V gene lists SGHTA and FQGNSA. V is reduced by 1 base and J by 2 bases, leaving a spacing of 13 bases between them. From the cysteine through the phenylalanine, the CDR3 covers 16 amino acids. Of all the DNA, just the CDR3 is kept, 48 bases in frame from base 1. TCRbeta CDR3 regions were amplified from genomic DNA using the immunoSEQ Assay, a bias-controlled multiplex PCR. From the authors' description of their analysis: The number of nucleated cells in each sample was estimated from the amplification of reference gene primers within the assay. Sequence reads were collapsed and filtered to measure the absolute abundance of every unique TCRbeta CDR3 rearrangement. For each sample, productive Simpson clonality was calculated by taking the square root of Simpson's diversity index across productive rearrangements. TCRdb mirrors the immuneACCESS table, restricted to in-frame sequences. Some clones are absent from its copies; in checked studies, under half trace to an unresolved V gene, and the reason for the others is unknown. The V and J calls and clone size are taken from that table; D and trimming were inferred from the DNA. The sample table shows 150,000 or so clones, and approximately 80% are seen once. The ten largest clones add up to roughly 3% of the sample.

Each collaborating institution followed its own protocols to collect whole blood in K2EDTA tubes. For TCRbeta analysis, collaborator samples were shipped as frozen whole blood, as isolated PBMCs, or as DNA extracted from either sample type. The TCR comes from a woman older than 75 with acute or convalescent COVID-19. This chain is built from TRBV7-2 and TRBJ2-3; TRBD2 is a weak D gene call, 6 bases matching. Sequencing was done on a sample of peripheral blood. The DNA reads TGTGCCAGCAGCTTAGGCCGCGGGGCGAACACAGATACGCAGTATTTT. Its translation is CASSLGRGANTDTQYF.